This T cell receptor (beta chain) was identified during a study of T cell responses to AZD1222 COVID-19 vaccine. Whole-study findings and limits: Spike-specific TCR depth and breadth grew after two AZD1222 doses.

This clone showed up just a few times. Its specificity is unknown. Sequencing was performed with immunoSEQ multiplex PCR; in TCRdb, only in-frame clones are kept and a portion is missing. The sample contains about 100,000 clones, approximately 88% of which appear only once. Germline assignment: CDR1 MDHEN and CDR2 SYDVKM. V lost 3 bases and J lost 0, with 12 bases in between. This CDR3 spans 16 amino acids. The sequence derives from an adult in good health. The rearrangement uses TRBV28 and TRBJ2-4; no clear D. The sequenced sample was peripheral blood, obtained on day 0 of AZD1222 vaccination. For the CDR3, the DNA is TGTGCCAGCAGTTTCTTTCAGACTCAAGCCAAAAACATTCAGTACTTC. It encodes CASSFFQTQAKNIQYF.